A selection of T cell receptor beta chains follows, all from one sample in a study of breast tumors, draining lymph nodes, adjacent tissues. TCRdb reanalysed the multiplex PCR reads using MiXCR and keeps one entry per CDR3 protein. The data contain roughly 49,000 distinct CDR3 sequences, around 45% of them seen just once; the ten biggest clones take up more than 9%. The material sequenced was breast tumor tissue. The receptors derive from a female donor with breast cancer. Some clones in this sample may be carry-over from other donors' samples. Both conserved end residues are part of each CDR3. The order of the fields is CDR3 length, D gene, clone size, V gene, J gene, CDR3 protein, CDR3 DNA. The D gene is left open where the match is weak. Where a row states a size, it is once, few, many or the class of an expanded clone; other rows omit it.

len: 15; d_gene: TRBD1; abundance: many; v_gene: TRBV7-8; j_gene: TRBJ2-5; CDR3aa: CASSLDRGRRETQYF; CDR3nt: TGTGCCAGCAGCTTGGACAGGGGGCGGCGAGAGACCCAGTACTTC
len: 21; d_gene: NA; abundance: NA; v_gene: TRBV20-1; j_gene: TRBJ1-3; CDR3aa: CSASRTSGRYEQYFGPGTIYF; CDR3nt: NA
len: 14; d_gene: NA; abundance: many; v_gene: TRBV28; j_gene: TRBJ2-1; CDR3aa: CASSLGPMVYSQFF; CDR3nt: TGTGCCAGCAGTTTAGGCCCTATGGTGTATAGTCAGTTCTTC
len: 15; d_gene: TRBD1; abundance: NA; v_gene: TRBV19; j_gene: TRBJ1-5; CDR3aa: CASSLGQGTDQPQHF; CDR3nt: TGTGCCAGTAGTCTGGGACAGGGTACGGATCAGCCCCAGCATTTT
len: 16; d_gene: NA; abundance: NA; v_gene: TRBV7-2; j_gene: TRBJ1-5; CDR3aa: CVSSLGKTQGPQPQHF; CDR3nt: TGTGTCAGCAGCTTAGGTAAGACACAGGGCCCTCAGCCCCAGCATTTT
len: 15; d_gene: NA; abundance: medium-sized; v_gene: TRBV2; j_gene: TRBJ2-2; CDR3aa: CASSVGRRETGELFF; CDR3nt: TGTGCCAGCAGTGTGGGACGACGCGAAACCGGGGAGCTGTTTTTT
len: 15; d_gene: TRBD2; abundance: many; v_gene: TRBV9; j_gene: TRBJ2-5; CDR3aa: CASSVGGSPEETQYF; CDR3nt: TGTGCCAGCAGCGTTGGCGGGAGTCCTGAAGAGACCCAGTACTTC
len: 12; d_gene: NA; abundance: many; v_gene: TRBV30; j_gene: TRBJ2-1; CDR3aa: CAWSSGSNEQFF; CDR3nt: TGTGCCTGGTCTAGTGGGAGTAATGAGCAGTTCTTC
len: 13; d_gene: NA; abundance: NA; v_gene: TRBV29-1; j_gene: TRBJ1-1; CDR3aa: CSVMGRANTEAFF; CDR3nt: TGCAGCGTTATGGGACGAGCGAACACTGAAGCTTTCTTT
len: 14; d_gene: NA; abundance: many; v_gene: TRBV6-2/TRBV6-3; j_gene: TRBJ2-5; CDR3aa: CASSSYGLKETQYF; CDR3nt: TGTGCCAGCAGTTCCTACGGACTAAAAGAGACCCAGTACTTC
len: 15; d_gene: TRBD1; abundance: many; v_gene: TRBV5-1; j_gene: TRBJ1-1; CDR3aa: CASRREDRPYTEAFF; CDR3nt: TGCGCCAGCAGGAGGGAGGACAGGCCTTACACTGAAGCTTTCTTT
len: 15; d_gene: NA; abundance: NA; v_gene: TRBV19; j_gene: TRBJ2-3; CDR3aa: CASRLQGGEGGTQYF; CDR3nt: TGTGCCAGTAGACTACAGGGGGGGGAAGGTGGTACGCAGTATTTT
len: 16; d_gene: NA; abundance: many; v_gene: TRBV6-2/TRBV6-3; j_gene: TRBJ1-5; CDR3aa: CASSHSPQGFYQPQHF; CDR3nt: TGTGCCAGCAGTCACTCCCCTCAGGGCTTTTATCAGCCCCAGCATTTT
len: 16; d_gene: NA; abundance: NA; v_gene: TRBV20-1; j_gene: TRBJ1-3; CDR3aa: CSARDSGQGDENAIYF; CDR3nt: TGCAGTGCTAGAGATAGTGGGCAGGGAGACGAAAACGCCATATATTTT
len: 17; d_gene: TRBD2; abundance: many; v_gene: TRBV20-1; j_gene: TRBJ2-3; CDR3aa: CSARRTSGSSRTDTQYF; CDR3nt: TGCAGTGCTAGAAGGACTAGCGGGAGTAGTAGAACAGATACGCAGTATTTT
len: 16; d_gene: NA; abundance: many; v_gene: TRBV5-8; j_gene: TRBJ2-1; CDR3aa: CASSSLRLDTGNEQFF; CDR3nt: TGTGCCAGCAGCTCTCTTCGGTTGGACACCGGCAATGAGCAGTTCTTC
len: 16; d_gene: NA; abundance: many; v_gene: TRBV27; j_gene: TRBJ1-6; CDR3aa: CASSAITGNSNSPLHF; CDR3nt: TGTGCCAGCAGTGCCATCACAGGGAACTCTAATTCACCCCTCCACTTT
len: 14; d_gene: NA; abundance: NA; v_gene: TRBV12-3/TRBV12-4; j_gene: TRBJ1-1; CDR3aa: CASSKQVGYTEASF; CDR3nt: TGTGCCAGCTCGAAACAGGTTGGTTACACTGAAGCTTCCTTT